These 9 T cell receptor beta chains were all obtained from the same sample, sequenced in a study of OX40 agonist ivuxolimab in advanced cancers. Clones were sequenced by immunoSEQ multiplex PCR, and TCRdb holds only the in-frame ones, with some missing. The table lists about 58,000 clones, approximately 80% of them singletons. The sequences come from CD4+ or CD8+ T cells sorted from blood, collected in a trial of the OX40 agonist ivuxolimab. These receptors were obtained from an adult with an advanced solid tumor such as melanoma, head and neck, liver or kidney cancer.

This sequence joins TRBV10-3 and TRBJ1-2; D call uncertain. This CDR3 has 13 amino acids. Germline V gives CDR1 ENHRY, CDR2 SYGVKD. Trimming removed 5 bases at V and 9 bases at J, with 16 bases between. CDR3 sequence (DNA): TGTGCCATCAGTCAAGTTAAGGAACCCTGCTACACCTTC. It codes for CAISQVKEPCYTF.

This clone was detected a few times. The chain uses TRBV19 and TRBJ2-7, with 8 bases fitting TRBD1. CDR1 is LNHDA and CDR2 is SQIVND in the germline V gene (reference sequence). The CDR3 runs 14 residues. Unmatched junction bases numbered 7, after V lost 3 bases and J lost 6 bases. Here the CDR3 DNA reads TGTGCCAGTAGTATCGGAGACAGGGGATCCGAGCAGTACTTC. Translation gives CASSIGDRGSEQYF.

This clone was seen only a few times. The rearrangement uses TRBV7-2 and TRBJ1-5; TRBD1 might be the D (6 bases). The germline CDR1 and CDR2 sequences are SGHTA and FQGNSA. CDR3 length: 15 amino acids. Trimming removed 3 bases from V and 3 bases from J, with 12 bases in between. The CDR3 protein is CASSFNPGANQPQHF. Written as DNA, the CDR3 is TGTGCCAGCAGCTTTAACCCAGGGGCCAATCAGCCCCAGCATTTT.

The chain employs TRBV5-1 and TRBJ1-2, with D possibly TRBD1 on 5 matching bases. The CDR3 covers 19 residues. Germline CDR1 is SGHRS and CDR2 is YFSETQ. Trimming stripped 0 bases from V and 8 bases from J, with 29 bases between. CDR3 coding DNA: TGCGCCAGCAGCTTGGAGGGCCGGGTTGAGGTGGGGACCTCGTGGGGCTACACCTTC. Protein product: CASSLEGRVEVGTSWGYTF. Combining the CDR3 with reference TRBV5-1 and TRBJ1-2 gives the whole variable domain KAGVTQTPRYLIKTRGQQVTLSCSPISGHRSVSWYQQTPGQGLQFLFEYFSETQRNKGNFPGRFSGRQFSNSRSEMNVSTLELGDSALYLCASSLEGRVEVGTSWGYTFGSGTRLTVV.

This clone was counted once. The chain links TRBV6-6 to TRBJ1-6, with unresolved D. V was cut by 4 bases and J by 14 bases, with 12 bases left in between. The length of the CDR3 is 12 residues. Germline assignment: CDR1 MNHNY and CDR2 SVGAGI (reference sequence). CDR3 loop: CASSSSMSALHF. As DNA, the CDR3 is TGTGCCAGCAGTTCCAGTATGAGTGCCCTCCACTTT.

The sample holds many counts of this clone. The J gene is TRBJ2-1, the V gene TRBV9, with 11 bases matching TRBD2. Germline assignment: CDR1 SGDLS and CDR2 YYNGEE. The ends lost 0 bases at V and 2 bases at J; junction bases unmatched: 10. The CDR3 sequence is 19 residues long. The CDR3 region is CASSVAGQLAGAPYNEQFF. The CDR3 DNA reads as TGTGCCAGCAGCGTAGCGGGACAACTAGCGGGGGCCCCCTACAATGAGCAGTTCTTC.

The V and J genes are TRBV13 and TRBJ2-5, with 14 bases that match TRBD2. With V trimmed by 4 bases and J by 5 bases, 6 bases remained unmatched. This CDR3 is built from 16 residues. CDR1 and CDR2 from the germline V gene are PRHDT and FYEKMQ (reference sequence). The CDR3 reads CASSSGLAGVRETQYF. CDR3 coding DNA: TGTGCCAGCAGCTCGGGACTAGCGGGGGTGCGGGAGACCCAGTACTTC.

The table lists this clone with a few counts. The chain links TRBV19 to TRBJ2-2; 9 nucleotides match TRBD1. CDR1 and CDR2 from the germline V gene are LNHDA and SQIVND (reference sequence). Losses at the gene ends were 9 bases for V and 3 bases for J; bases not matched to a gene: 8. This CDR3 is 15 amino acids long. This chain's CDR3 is CASKDGTGHTGELFF. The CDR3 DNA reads TGTGCCAGCAAAGATGGGACAGGGCACACCGGGGAGCTGTTTTTT.

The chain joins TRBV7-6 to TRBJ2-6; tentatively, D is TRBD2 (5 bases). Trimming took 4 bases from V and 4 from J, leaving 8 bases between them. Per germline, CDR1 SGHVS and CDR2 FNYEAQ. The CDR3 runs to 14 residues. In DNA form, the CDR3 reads TGTGCCAGCAGCTCCGGGGTAGGGGCCAACGTCCTGACTTTC. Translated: CASSSGVGANVLTF.